This T cell receptor (beta chain) stems from a study of T cell responses to AZD1222 COVID-19 vaccine. Study-wide results and caveats: Epitopes outside B.1.351 and B.1.1.7 mutated regions reportedly drew nearly half of spike TCRs.

TCRdb's table, derived via immunoSEQ multiplex PCR, lists solely in-frame clones and lacks some. The table shows 95,000 to 150,000 clones, with 92% occurring only once. A remark on this clone: Antigen unknown.

The CDR3 has 13 amino acids. The germline gives CDR1 MNHEY, CDR2 SMNVEV (reference sequence). The V end was cut by 0 bases, the J end by 7 bases, with 7 bases between. This sequence joins TRBV27 and TRBJ2-4, with D possibly being TRBD1 (5 bases). The sequence was obtained from an adult in good health. This specimen was peripheral blood, taken on day 0 of AZD1222 vaccination. The CDR3: CASSLSRVNIQYF. The DNA for the CDR3 is TGTGCCAGCAGTTTATCCAGGGTGAACATTCAGTACTTC.